This TCR beta chain was found in a study of cytomegalovirus exposure and HLA in healthy donors. The PCR was carried out with 60 Vbeta primers and 13 Jbeta primers. The method was immunoSEQ multiplex PCR; TCRdb's version includes in-frame clones alone and lacks a portion of them. In the table there are 95,000 to 100,000 clones, roughly 80% of which are singletons. Broader study findings: What TCR beta sequences reportedly achieved was accurate prediction of HLA-A and HLA-B alleles in most subjects. The productive fraction for most TCR beta V segments was about 90% or about 30% in an earlier analysis.

Comment on this clone: Its antigen is undetermined.

Germline assignment: CDR1 SGHTA and CDR2 FQGNSA. Germline trimming cut 5 bases from V and 5 bases from J; bases unmatched to any gene: 5. CDR3 length: 15 amino acids. The receptor's source is a man aged 40-55 years in good health and CMV-seronegative. The chain uses TRBV7-2 and TRBJ1-3; 11 bases are a match to TRBD1. Source material: PBMCs. The CDR3 here is CASSPRTGGRNTIYF. The CDR3 coding sequence is TGTGCCAGCAGCCCCCGGACAGGGGGCAGAAACACCATATATTTT.